Listed below are T cell receptor beta chains from one sample, sequenced in a study of blood T cell repertoires in COVID-19. Data came from immunoSEQ multiplex PCR; TCRdb stores just in-frame clones and leaves some out. Of just over 150,000 clones in the sample, roughly 90% are singletons; the top ten hold 6.5% to 8.5%. The sequencing input was PBMCs or T cells enriched from blood (not recorded which). Every receptor here comes from a woman between 45 and 60 years old who had recovered from COVID-19. Each CDR3 is given with its conserved first and last residue. Each record gives: J gene, CDR3 length, clone size, D gene, V gene, CDR3 DNA, CDR3 protein. D genes are given only for firm matches. Clone size is given for some rows only: seen once, a few or many times, or a class if the clone is expanded.

>TRBJ2-7|16|once|TRBD2|TRBV12-5
TGTGCTAGTGGTTTGCCCTCTAGCGGGGGGGCCTACGAGCAGTACTTC
CASGLPSSGGAYEQYF
>TRBJ1-3|13|NA|TRBD1|TRBV2
TGTGCCAGCCGGACAGGCTCTGGAAACACCATATATTTT
CASRTGSGNTIYF
>TRBJ1-1|12|NA|NA|TRBV27
TGTGCCAGCAGTTCCCAGGGGAGTGAAGCTTTCTTT
CASSSQGSEAFF
>TRBJ2-3|18|NA|TRBD2|TRBV6-2/TRBV6-3
TGTGCCAGCAGTTACCCCACTAGCGGGGGGAGAGGCACAGATACGCAGTATTTT
CASSYPTSGGRGTDTQYF
>TRBJ2-7|14|NA|NA|TRBV5-4
TGTGCCAGCAGCTTGGTTCAGGGGAAAAACGAGCAGTACTTC
CASSLVQGKNEQYF
>TRBJ2-3|12|NA|NA|TRBV11-3
TGTGCCAGCAGCTTAGCTAGTAATACGCAGTATTTT
CASSLASNTQYF
>TRBJ1-6|17|NA|TRBD1|TRBV19
TGTGCCAGTAGTATGTTCACAGGGGGGAGCTTTAATTCACCCCTCCACTTT
CASSMFTGGSFNSPLHF
>TRBJ1-2|16|NA|TRBD1|TRBV4-2
TGTGCCAGCAGCCAAGAAATAGGAGGGGGCGTCTATGGCTACACCTTC
CASSQEIGGGVYGYTF
>TRBJ2-3|16|NA|TRBD2|TRBV7-9
TGTGCCAGCAGCTTACGTAGCGGGGGGAGCACAGATACGCAGTATTTT
CASSLRSGGSTDTQYF
>TRBJ2-3|14|NA|NA|TRBV10-2
TGCGCCGGCCGCGGGGCTCTGCTCACAGATACGCAGTATTTT
CAGRGALLTDTQYF
>TRBJ1-2|13|few|NA|TRBV12-3/TRBV12-4
TGTGCCAGCAGTTCCTCGGGTCAATCGGGCTACACCTTC
CASSSSGQSGYTF
>TRBJ2-3|15|NA|NA|TRBV27
TGTGCCAGCAGCTCCGGGGGGCCCTACACAGATACGCAGTATTTT
CASSSGGPYTDTQYF
>TRBJ1-3|14|NA|NA|TRBV18
TGTGCCAGCTCAAGCGGGAACTCTGGAAACACCATATATTTT
CASSSGNSGNTIYF
>TRBJ1-2|15|NA|NA|TRBV6-5
TGTGCCAGCAGTCTCGCGGGCCGGGGGAGCTATGGCTACACCTTC
CASSLAGRGSYGYTF
>TRBJ1-2|12|NA|NA|TRBV19
TGTGCCAGTAGTATAGTCGATGGCGGCTACACCTTC
CASSIVDGGYTF
>TRBJ2-5|15|NA|TRBD2|TRBV4-3
TGCGCCAGCAGCCTATCACTAGCGTTCCAAGAGACCCAGTACTTC
CASSLSLAFQETQYF
>TRBJ2-5|14|NA|NA|TRBV30
TGTGCCTGGAGTGATGACACGCCTGGCGAGACCCAGTACTTC
CAWSDDTPGETQYF
>TRBJ1-4|15|NA|NA|TRBV7-6
TGTGCCAGCAGCCCTTCACAGGGTCGTACTGAAAAACTGTTTTTT
CASSPSQGRTEKLFF
>TRBJ2-3|14|NA|TRBD2|TRBV13
TGTGCCAGCGGCCCGGGAGCGGGGCATGATACGCAGTATTTT
CASGPGAGHDTQYF
>TRBJ2-7|13|NA|TRBD1|TRBV6-5
TGTGCCAGCAGGTTGACAGGGGCCTACGAGCAGTACTTC
CASRLTGAYEQYF
>TRBJ1-3|15|NA|NA|TRBV7-2
TGTGCCAGCAGCTTATGGTCAGGGTATAGCAGCACCATATATTTT
CASSLWSGYSSTIYF
>TRBJ2-1|16|NA|TRBD1|TRBV11-2
TGTGCCAGCAGCTTCCAGGGGGCACGCAGGCTCGGGGAGCAGTTCTTC
CASSFQGARRLGEQFF
>TRBJ1-6|14|few|NA|TRBV6-6
TGTGCCAGCATCAAGGACAGTCATAATTCACCCCTCCACTTT
CASIKDSHNSPLHF
>TRBJ1-1|14|few|NA|TRBV14
TGTGCCAGCAGCCCAATGGAGGGAACCACTGAAGCTTTCTTT
CASSPMEGTTEAFF
>TRBJ1-5|15|few|NA|TRBV6-1
TGTGCCAGCAGTGAAGCGGGAGCCAGCAATCAGCCCCAGCATTTT
CASSEAGASNQPQHF
>TRBJ2-1|9|once|NA|TRBV21-1
TGTGCCAGAACCGAGGAGCAGTTCTTC
CARTEEQFF
>TRBJ2-2|15|few|NA|TRBV9
TGTGCCAGCAGCGTAGAAGGTAGCACCACCGGGGAGCTGTTTTTT
CASSVEGSTTGELFF
>TRBJ2-2|17|NA|TRBD2|TRBV5-1
TGCGCCAGCAGCCCCCGCGAGCGGGGGTTGAACACCGGGGAGCTGTTTTTT
CASSPRERGLNTGELFF
>TRBJ2-2|16|NA|NA|TRBV4-2
TGTGCCAGCAGCCAAGGGCTACAGGGGGGGACCGGGGAGCTGTTTTTT
CASSQGLQGGTGELFF
>TRBJ1-2|14|NA|TRBD1|TRBV19
TGTGCCAGTAGTATAGGGACAGGGATCGGTGGCTACACCTTC
CASSIGTGIGGYTF
>TRBJ1-2|13|NA|NA|TRBV12-3/TRBV12-4
TGTGCCAGCAGTCTGCGGCAGGGAAATGGCTACACCTTC
CASSLRQGNGYTF
>TRBJ2-1|16|NA|TRBD2|TRBV5-1
TGCGCCAGCAGCTTGATCCCTAGCGGGGGGGCCCTGGAGCAGTTCTTC
CASSLIPSGGALEQFF
>TRBJ2-5|13|NA|TRBD1|TRBV5-4
TGTGCCAGCAGCCGACAGGGTCAAGAGACCCAGTACTTC
CASSRQGQETQYF